Listed below are T cell receptor beta chains from one sample, sequenced in a study of blood T cell repertoires in COVID-19. Profiled with immunoSEQ multiplex PCR; TCRdb holds only in-frame clones, not every one. Here the sample spans about 170,000 clones, around 80% being singletons. The sample taken for sequencing was peripheral blood. The receptor source for this set is a woman of 80 years or more with acute or convalescent COVID-19. The CDR3 runs from the conserved cysteine through the conserved F or W. The D gene is left open where the match is weak. Where a row states a size, it is once, few, many or the class of an expanded clone; other rows omit it.

.	TRBV15	TRBD1	TRBJ1-2	CATSRVNRGSNYGYTF	TGTGCCACCAGCAGAGTCAACAGGGGCTCTAACTATGGCTACACCTTC
few	TRBV4-3	.	TRBJ1-1	CASSQTGNTEAFF	TGCGCCAGCAGCCAAACGGGGAACACTGAAGCTTTCTTT
.	TRBV7-8	TRBD2	TRBJ2-5	CASSREREVHF	TGTGCCAGCAGCCGTGAGCGGGAGGTCCACTTC
once	TRBV2	.	TRBJ2-2	CASRAAGAGTGELFF	TGTGCCAGCAGAGCTGCAGGGGCGGGCACCGGGGAGCTGTTTTTT
.	TRBV7-9	TRBD1	TRBJ2-7	CASDRGYEQYF	TGTGCCAGCGACAGGGGCTACGAGCAGTACTTC
.	TRBV19	TRBD1	TRBJ2-1	CASSVDRAYNEQFF	TGTGCCAGTAGCGTCGACAGGGCCTACAATGAGCAGTTCTTC
few	TRBV6-2/TRBV6-3	TRBD1	TRBJ1-1	CASSSEGTGEETEAFF	TGTGCCAGCAGTTCAGAGGGGACAGGGGAGGAAACTGAAGCTTTCTTT
.	TRBV6-5	.	TRBJ1-5	CASSLGQGINQPQHF	TGTGCCAGCAGTCTCGGGCAGGGGATCAATCAGCCCCAGCATTTT
few	TRBV27	.	TRBJ2-7	CASSWAGSYEQYF	TGTGCCAGCAGTTGGGCAGGCTCCTACGAGCAGTACTTC
once	TRBV6-5	.	TRBJ1-4	CASSSQGLGKLFF	TGTGCCAGCAGCAGCCAGGGGTTGGGAAAACTGTTTTTT
few	TRBV9	.	TRBJ1-6	CASSVGPTYYNSPLHF	TGTGCCAGCAGCGTAGGCCCTACCTACTATAATTCACCCCTCCACTTT
.	TRBV12-5	.	TRBJ2-3	CASGLDRNTDTQYF	TGTGCTAGTGGTTTGGACAGAAACACAGATACGCAGTATTTT
.	TRBV15	TRBD1	TRBJ1-2	CATSPHNRGGYGYTF	TGTGCCACCAGCCCCCATAACAGGGGCGGCTATGGCTACACCTTC
.	TRBV2	.	TRBJ1-1	CASSVGEEDEAFF	TGTGCCAGCAGTGTAGGCGAGGAGGATGAAGCTTTCTTT
.	TRBV7-2	.	TRBJ2-7	CASSEYGSREQYF	TGTGCCAGCAGCGAGTACGGGAGCAGAGAGCAGTACTTC
.	TRBV5-6	TRBD2	TRBJ2-2	CASSWRTSGFSNTGELFF	TGTGCCAGCAGCTGGCGGACTAGTGGCTTTTCGAACACCGGGGAGCTGTTTTTT
.	TRBV14	.	TRBJ2-2	CASSQRGHGELFF	TGTGCCAGCAGCCAGCGGGGGCACGGGGAGCTGTTTTTT
many	TRBV4-3	.	TRBJ1-1	CASSGRTGGFKTEAFF	TGCGCCAGCAGCGGGCGAACAGGAGGGTTCAAAACTGAAGCTTTCTTT
.	TRBV18	.	TRBJ2-2	CASSPPSGGELFF	TGTGCCAGCTCACCACCTTCCGGCGGGGAGCTGTTTTTT
.	TRBV9	.	TRBJ2-1	CASSVAPSVGEREFF	TGTGCCAGCAGCGTAGCTCCTTCCGTTGGGGAGAGGGAGTTCTTC
.	TRBV25-1	TRBD1	TRBJ2-5	CASSEMEGGRETQYF	TGTGCCAGCAGTGAAATGGAAGGGGGCCGGGAGACCCAGTACTTC
once	TRBV6-5	TRBD2	TRBJ2-7	CASSFSESGTYEQYF	TGTGCCAGCAGTTTTTCGGAGAGCGGGACCTACGAGCAGTACTTC
.	TRBV12-3/TRBV12-4	.	TRBJ2-7	CASSLDGTYEQYF	TGTGCCAGCAGTTTAGACGGGACCTACGAGCAGTACTTC
.	TRBV7-2	.	TRBJ2-3	CASSPNTDTQYF	TGTGCCAGCAGCCCAAACACAGATACGCAGTATTTT
.	TRBV19	TRBD1	TRBJ2-3	CASSTTGGTDTQYF	TGTGCCAGTAGTACAACAGGGGGCACAGATACGCAGTATTTT
.	TRBV12-3/TRBV12-4	.	TRBJ1-1	CASSSLVNTEAFF	TGTGCCAGCAGTTCCCTAGTGAACACTGAAGCTTTCTTT
many	TRBV19	TRBD1	TRBJ1-5	CASRTTGEGQPQHF	TGTGCCAGTAGGACGACAGGGGAGGGACAGCCCCAGCATTTT
.	TRBV2	.	TRBJ2-7	CASSLGISSYEQYF	TGTGCCAGCAGCCTCGGGATTAGCTCCTACGAGCAGTACTTC
.	TRBV5-1	.	TRBJ1-3	CASSEGGITSGNTIYF	TGCGCCAGCAGTGAGGGCGGAATCACTTCTGGAAACACCATATATTTT
.	TRBV5-1	TRBD1	TRBJ1-2	CASSFNLGTGGYTF	TGCGCCAGCAGCTTTAACCTCGGGACAGGAGGCTACACCTTC
.	TRBV3-1/TRBV3-2	.	TRBJ1-1	CASSQGGPGRPMNTEAFF	TGTGCCAGCAGCCAAGGAGGACCAGGGAGGCCTATGAACACTGAAGCTTTCTTT
.	TRBV21-1	.	TRBJ2-3	CASSKGKAGTSGITDTQYF	TGTGCCAGCAGCAAAGGAAAGGCGGGGACTAGCGGGATCACAGATACGCAGTATTTT
.	TRBV18	.	TRBJ2-3	CASSPSRTDTQYF	TGTGCCAGCTCACCTTCTCGCACAGATACGCAGTATTTT
.	TRBV7-2	.	TRBJ2-3	CASSLADKVVTQYF	TGTGCCAGCAGCTTAGCGGACAAGGTAGTTACGCAGTATTTT
once	TRBV19	TRBD2	TRBJ2-3	CASSEGLAGASTDTQYF	TGTGCCAGTAGTGAAGGACTAGCGGGAGCTAGCACAGATACGCAGTATTTT
.	TRBV23-1	TRBD2	TRBJ2-1	CASSQSQREAPIVNEQFF	TGCGCCAGCAGTCAATCGCAACGGGAGGCCCCGATAGTCAATGAGCAGTTCTTC
.	TRBV10-1	TRBD1	TRBJ1-1	CASSERQGYTEAFF	TGCGCCAGCAGTGAGAGACAGGGCTACACTGAAGCTTTCTTT
.	TRBV30	TRBD1	TRBJ2-7	CAWSLQGINEQYF	TGTGCCTGGAGTTTACAGGGGATCAACGAGCAGTACTTC
once	TRBV6-1	TRBD1	TRBJ1-5	CASSGTGQAINQPQHF	TGTGCCAGCAGTGGGACGGGACAGGCCATCAATCAGCCCCAGCATTTT
.	TRBV6-5	TRBD1	TRBJ1-6	CASQGGQGDSPLHF	TGTGCCAGCCAGGGGGGACAGGGGGATTCACCCCTCCACTTT
.	TRBV6-2/TRBV6-3	.	TRBJ1-2	CASSYNVYGYTF	TGTGCCAGCAGTTACAATGTATATGGCTACACCTTC
.	TRBV12-3/TRBV12-4	TRBD1	TRBJ1-2	CASSPGGPGYTF	TGTGCCAGCAGTCCAGGGGGCCCGGGCTACACCTTC
.	TRBV5-4	TRBD1	TRBJ1-1	CASSSPDRVTEAFF	TGTGCCAGCAGCTCCCCGGACAGGGTCACTGAAGCTTTCTTT
.	TRBV5-6	TRBD1	TRBJ2-7	CASTSGGDRSEQYF	TGTGCCAGCACCTCAGGGGGTGACAGGAGCGAGCAGTACTTC
.	TRBV5-1	TRBD1	TRBJ2-5	CASSPMPTGRGETQYF	TGCGCCAGCAGCCCGATGCCGACAGGGCGTGGGGAGACCCAGTACTTC
.	TRBV3-1/TRBV3-2	TRBD2	TRBJ2-7	CASSQVAGGPYEQYF	TGTGCCAGCAGCCAAGTAGCGGGAGGACCCTACGAGCAGTACTTC
few	TRBV27	TRBD2	TRBJ2-7	CASSLTSGGYEQYF	TGTGCCAGCAGTTTGACTAGCGGGGGCTACGAGCAGTACTTC
.	TRBV15	.	TRBJ1-1	CATSRPSGGAEAFF	TGTGCCACCAGCAGGCCCTCCGGGGGAGCTGAAGCTTTCTTT